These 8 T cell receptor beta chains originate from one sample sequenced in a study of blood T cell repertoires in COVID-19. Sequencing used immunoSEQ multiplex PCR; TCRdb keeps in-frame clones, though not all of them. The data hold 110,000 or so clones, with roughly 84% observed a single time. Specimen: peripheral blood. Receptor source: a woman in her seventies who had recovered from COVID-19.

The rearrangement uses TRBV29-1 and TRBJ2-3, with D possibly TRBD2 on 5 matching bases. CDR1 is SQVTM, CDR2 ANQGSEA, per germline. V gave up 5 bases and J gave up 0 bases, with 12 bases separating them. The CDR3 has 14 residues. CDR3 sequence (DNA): TGCAGCGTTTTGGGAGCCCCAAGCACAGATACGCAGTATTTT. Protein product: CSVLGAPSTDTQYF.

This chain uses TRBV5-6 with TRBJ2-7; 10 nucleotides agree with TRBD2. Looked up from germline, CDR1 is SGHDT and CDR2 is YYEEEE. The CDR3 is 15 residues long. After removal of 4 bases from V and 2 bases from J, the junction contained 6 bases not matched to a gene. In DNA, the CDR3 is TGTGCCAGCAGCGCCGGGACTAGCGTAGCCTACGAGCAGTACTTC. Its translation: CASSAGTSVAYEQYF.

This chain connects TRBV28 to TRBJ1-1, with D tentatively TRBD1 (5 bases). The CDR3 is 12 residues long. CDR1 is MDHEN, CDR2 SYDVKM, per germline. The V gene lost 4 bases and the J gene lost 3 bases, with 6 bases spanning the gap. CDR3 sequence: CASSSRDTEAFF. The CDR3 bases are TGTGCCAGCAGTTCCAGGGACACTGAAGCTTTCTTT.

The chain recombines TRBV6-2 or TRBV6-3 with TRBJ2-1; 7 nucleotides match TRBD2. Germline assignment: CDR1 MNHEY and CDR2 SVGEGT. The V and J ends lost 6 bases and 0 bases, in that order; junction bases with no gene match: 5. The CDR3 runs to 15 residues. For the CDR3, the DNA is TGTGCCAGCAGGTACGGGGGGAGCTCCTACAATGAGCAGTTCTTC. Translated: CASRYGGSSYNEQFF.

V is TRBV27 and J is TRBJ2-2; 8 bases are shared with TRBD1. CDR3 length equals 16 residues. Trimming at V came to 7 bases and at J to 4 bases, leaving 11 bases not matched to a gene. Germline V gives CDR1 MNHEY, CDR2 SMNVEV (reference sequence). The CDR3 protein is CASTGRTGKITGELFF. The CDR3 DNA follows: TGTGCCAGCACCGGTCGGACAGGGAAGATCACCGGGGAGCTGTTTTTT.

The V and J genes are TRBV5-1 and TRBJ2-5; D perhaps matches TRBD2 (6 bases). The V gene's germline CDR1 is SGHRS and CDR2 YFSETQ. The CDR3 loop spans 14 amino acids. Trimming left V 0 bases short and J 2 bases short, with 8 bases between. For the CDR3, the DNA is TGCGCCAGCAGCTTGGAACTAGCACAAGAGACCCAGTACTTC. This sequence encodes CASSLELAQETQYF. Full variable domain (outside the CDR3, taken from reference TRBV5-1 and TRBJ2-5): KAGVTQTPRYLIKTRGQQVTLSCSPISGHRSVSWYQQTPGQGLQFLFEYFSETQRNKGNFPGRFSGRQFSNSRSEMNVSTLELGDSALYLCASSLELAQETQYFGPGTRLLVL.

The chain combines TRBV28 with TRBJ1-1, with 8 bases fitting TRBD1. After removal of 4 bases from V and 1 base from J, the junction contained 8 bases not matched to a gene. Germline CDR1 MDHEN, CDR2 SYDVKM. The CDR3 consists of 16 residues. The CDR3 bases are TGTGCCAGCAGTTCCTCTCGACAGGGGACGAACACTGAAGCTTTCTTT. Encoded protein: CASSSSRQGTNTEAFF.

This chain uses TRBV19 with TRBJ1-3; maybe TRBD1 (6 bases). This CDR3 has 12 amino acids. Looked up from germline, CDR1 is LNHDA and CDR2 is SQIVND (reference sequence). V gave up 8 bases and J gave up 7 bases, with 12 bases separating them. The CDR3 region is CASSQGPNTIYF. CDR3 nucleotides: TGTGCCAGTTCTCAGGGGCCGAACACCATATATTTT.